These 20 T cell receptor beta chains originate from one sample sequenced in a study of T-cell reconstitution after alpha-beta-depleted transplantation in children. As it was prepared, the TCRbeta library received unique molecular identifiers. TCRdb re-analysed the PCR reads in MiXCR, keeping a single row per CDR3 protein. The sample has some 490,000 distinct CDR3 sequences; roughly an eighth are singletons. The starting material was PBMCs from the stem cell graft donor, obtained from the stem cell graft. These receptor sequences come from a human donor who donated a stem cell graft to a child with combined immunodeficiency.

In DNA form, the CDR3 reads TGTGCCAGCAGCTTAACGATTTCCGGAACCGGGGAGCTGTTTTTT. It encodes CASSLTISGTGELFF. The chain combines TRBV7-3 with TRBJ2-2, with D unresolved. This CDR3 has 15 residues. CDR1 SGHTA and CDR2 FQGTGA come from the germline V gene. The V gene lost 0 bases and the J gene lost 5 bases, with 10 bases spanning the gap.

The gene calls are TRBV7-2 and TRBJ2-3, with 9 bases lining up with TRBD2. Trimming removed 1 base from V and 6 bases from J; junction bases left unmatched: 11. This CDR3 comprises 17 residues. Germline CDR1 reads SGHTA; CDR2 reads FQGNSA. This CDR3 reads CASSLGGAGGPRDTQYF. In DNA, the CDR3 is TGTGCCAGCAGCTTAGGAGGTGCGGGAGGGCCTCGGGATACGCAGTATTTT.

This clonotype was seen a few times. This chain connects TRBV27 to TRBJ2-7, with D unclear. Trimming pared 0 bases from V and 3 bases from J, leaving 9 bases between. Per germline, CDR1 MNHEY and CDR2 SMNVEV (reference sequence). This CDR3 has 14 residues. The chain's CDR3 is CASSLSREYYEQYF. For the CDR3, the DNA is TGTGCCAGCAGTTTATCAAGGGAATACTACGAGCAGTACTTC.

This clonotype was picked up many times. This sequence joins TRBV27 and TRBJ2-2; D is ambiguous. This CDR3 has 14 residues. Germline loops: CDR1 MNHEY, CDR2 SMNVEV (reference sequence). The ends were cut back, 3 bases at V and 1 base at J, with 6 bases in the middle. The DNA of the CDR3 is TGTGCCAGCAGTTTCGAGGAGAACACCGGGGAGCTGTTTTTT. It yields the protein CASSFEENTGELFF.

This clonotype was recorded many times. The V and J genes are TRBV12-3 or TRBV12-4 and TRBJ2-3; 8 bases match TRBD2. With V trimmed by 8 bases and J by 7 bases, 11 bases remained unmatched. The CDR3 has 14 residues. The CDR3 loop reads CASGLIGLAYTQYF. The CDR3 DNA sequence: TGTGCCAGCGGGTTAATAGGACTAGCTTATACGCAGTATTTT.

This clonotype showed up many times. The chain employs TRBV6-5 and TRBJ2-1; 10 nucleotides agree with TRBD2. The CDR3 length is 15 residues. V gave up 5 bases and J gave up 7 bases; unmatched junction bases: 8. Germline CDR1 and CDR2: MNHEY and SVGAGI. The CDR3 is CASSTPGLARNEQFF. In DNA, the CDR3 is TGTGCCAGCAGTACTCCGGGACTAGCGAGGAATGAGCAGTTCTTC.

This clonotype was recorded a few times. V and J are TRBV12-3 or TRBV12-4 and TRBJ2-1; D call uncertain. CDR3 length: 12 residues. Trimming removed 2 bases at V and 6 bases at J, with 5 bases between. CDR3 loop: CASSLLSNEQFF. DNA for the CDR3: TGTGCCAGCAGTTTATTGTCCAATGAGCAGTTCTTC.

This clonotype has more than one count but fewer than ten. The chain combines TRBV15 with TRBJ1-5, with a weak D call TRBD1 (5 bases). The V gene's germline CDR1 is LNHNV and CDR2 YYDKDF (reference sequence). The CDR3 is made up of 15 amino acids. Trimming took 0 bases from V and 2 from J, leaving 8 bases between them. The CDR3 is CATSRDQGGNQPQHF. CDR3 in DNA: TGTGCCACCAGCAGAGATCAGGGCGGCAATCAGCCCCAGCATTTT.

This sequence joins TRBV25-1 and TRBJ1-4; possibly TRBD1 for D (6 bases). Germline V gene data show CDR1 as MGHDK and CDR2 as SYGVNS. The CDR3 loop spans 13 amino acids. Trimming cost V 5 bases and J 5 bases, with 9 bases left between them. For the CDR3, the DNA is TGTGCCAGCAGTCCTCAGGGGAATGAAAAACTGTTTTTT. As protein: CASSPQGNEKLFF.

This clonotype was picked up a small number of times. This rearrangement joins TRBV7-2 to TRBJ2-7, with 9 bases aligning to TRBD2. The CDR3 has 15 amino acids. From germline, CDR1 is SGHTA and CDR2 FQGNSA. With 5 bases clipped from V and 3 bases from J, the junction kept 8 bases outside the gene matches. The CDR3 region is CASSLTSGRSYEQYF. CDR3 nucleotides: TGTGCCAGCAGCCTTACTAGCGGGCGGAGCTACGAGCAGTACTTC.

CDR3 coding DNA: TGTGCCAGTGGGGTCGGGTTTAGCGGGAACACCGGGGAGCTGTTTTTT. It encodes CASGVGFSGNTGELFF. The gene calls are TRBV9 and TRBJ2-2; perhaps TRBD2 as D (6 bases). The CDR3 extends over 16 amino acids. With 8 bases removed from V and 1 base from J, the gap between germline ends came to 18 bases. The V gene's germline CDR1 is SGDLS and CDR2 YYNGEE.

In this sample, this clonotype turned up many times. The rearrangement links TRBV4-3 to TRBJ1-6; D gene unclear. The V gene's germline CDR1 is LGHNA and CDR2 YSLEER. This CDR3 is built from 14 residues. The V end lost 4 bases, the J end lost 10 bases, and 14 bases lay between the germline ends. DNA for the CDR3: TGCGCCAGCAGCCGAGACCAAGAGGGCTCACCCCTCCACTTT. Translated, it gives CASSRDQEGSPLHF.

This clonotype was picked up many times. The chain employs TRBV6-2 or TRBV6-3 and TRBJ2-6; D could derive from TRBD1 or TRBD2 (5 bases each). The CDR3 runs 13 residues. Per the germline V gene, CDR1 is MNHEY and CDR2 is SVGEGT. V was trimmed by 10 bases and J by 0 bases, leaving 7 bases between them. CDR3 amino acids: CATGTSGANVLTF. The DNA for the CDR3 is TGTGCCACCGGGACCTCTGGGGCCAACGTCCTGACTTTC.

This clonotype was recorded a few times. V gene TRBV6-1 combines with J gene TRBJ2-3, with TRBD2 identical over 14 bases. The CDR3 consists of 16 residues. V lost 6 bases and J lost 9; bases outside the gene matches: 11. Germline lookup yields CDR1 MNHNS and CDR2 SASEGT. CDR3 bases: TGTGCCAGCAGCCAGACTAGCGGGGGGGCGAGAGTCACGCAGTATTTT. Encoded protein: CASSQTSGGARVTQYF.

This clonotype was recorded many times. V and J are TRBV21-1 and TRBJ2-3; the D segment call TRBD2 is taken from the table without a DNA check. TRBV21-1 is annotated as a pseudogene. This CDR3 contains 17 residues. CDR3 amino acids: CASSTFSGRLYTDTQYF. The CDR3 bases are TGTGCCAGCAGCACCTTTAGCGGGAGGTTGTACACAGATACGCAGTATTTT.

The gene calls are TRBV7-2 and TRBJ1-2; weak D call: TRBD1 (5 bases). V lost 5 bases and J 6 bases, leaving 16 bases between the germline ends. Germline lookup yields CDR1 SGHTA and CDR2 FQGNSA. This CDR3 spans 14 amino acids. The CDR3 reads CASSPGPTRDGYTF. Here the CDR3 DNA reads TGTGCCAGCAGCCCGGGGCCAACGAGGGATGGCTACACCTTC.

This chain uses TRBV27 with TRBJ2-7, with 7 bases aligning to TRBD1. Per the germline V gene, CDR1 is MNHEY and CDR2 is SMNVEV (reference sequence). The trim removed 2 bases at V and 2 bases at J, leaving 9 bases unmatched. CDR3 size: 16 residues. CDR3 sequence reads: CASSLGRDSLPYEQYF. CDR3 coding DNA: TGTGCCAGCAGTTTAGGCCGGGACAGCCTTCCCTACGAGCAGTACTTC.

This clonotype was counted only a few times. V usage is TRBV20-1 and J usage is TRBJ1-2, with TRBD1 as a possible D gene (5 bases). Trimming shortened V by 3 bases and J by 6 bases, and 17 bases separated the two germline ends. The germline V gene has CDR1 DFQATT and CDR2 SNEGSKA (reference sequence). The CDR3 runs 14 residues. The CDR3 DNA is TGCAGTGCTAGGGACATGGGGCGACTAGATGGCTACACCTTC. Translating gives CSARDMGRLDGYTF.

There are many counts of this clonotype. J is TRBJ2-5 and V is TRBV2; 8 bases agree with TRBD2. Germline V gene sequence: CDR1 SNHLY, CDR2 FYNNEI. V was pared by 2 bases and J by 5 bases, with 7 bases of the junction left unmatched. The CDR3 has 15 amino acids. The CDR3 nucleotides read TGTGCCAGCAGTGAAACGGGAGGGCCAGGGGAGACCCAGTACTTC. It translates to CASSETGGPGETQYF.

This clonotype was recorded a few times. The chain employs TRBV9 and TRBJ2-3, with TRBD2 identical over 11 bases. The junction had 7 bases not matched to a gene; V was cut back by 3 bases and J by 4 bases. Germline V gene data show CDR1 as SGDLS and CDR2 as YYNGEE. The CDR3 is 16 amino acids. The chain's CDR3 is CASSAASGRPPDTQYF. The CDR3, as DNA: TGTGCCAGCAGCGCCGCTAGCGGGAGGCCCCCAGATACGCAGTATTTT.